Listed below are T cell receptor beta chains from one sample, sequenced in a study of cytotoxic CD8 clonotypes in ibrutinib-treated CLL. Clones were sequenced by immunoSEQ multiplex PCR, and TCRdb holds only the in-frame ones, with some missing. The sample has about 45,000 clones; 60% to 80% are singletons. The specimen comprised PBMCs, sampled after 24 months of ibrutinib treatment. Receptors were obtained from a human donor with chronic lymphocytic leukemia. The CDR3 runs from the conserved cysteine through the conserved F or W. A D gene is named only where the DNA matches it firmly. Size values are once, few and many counts, or a class for expanded clones, and some rows have none.

TRBV5-1	-	-	TRBJ1-1	CASSPRGAGTEAFF	TGCGCCAGCAGCCCACGGGGGGCTGGGACTGAAGCTTTCTTT
TRBV2	-	TRBD1	TRBJ2-2	CASKGQLSNTGELFF	TGTGCCAGCAAGGGACAGCTAAGCAACACCGGGGAGCTGTTTTTT
TRBV6-6	-	TRBD2	TRBJ2-7	CASSPGLAGSYEQYF	TGTGCCAGCAGCCCGGGACTAGCGGGATCCTACGAGCAGTACTTC
TRBV5-1	few	TRBD1	TRBJ2-5	CASSWAGRGQETQYF	TGCGCCAGCAGTTGGGCGGGCAGGGGGCAAGAGACCCAGTACTTC
TRBV11-2	-	-	TRBJ2-3	CASSLVPLRTDTQYF	TGTGCCAGCAGCTTAGTTCCCCTACGCACAGATACGCAGTATTTT
TRBV6-5	-	-	TRBJ1-1	CASRPSGMNTEAFF	TGTGCCAGCAGACCCTCAGGGATGAACACTGAAGCTTTCTTT
TRBV10-3	-	TRBD1	TRBJ2-2	CAISWDRATGELFF	TGTGCCATCAGCTGGGACAGGGCCACCGGGGAGCTGTTTTTT
TRBV23-1	-	-	TRBJ2-7	CASSQSQVLLGSYEQYF	TGCGCCAGCAGTCAATCGCAGGTCCTCCTAGGTTCCTACGAGCAGTACTTC
TRBV7-8	-	-	TRBJ1-2	CASSSPGPRYNYGYTF	TGTGCCAGCAGCTCGCCCGGGCCCAGATACAACTATGGCTACACCTTC
TRBV7-2	-	-	TRBJ1-1	CASGEDMNTEAFF	TGTGCCAGCGGCGAAGACATGAACACTGAAGCTTTCTTT
TRBV14	few	-	TRBJ2-7	CASSQDGNRVYEQYF	TGTGCCAGCAGCCAAGATGGGAACAGGGTCTACGAGCAGTACTTC
TRBV10-3	-	TRBD1	TRBJ2-1	CANGQGGTSEQFF	TGTGCCAACGGACAGGGTGGTACCAGTGAGCAGTTCTTC
TRBV30	-	-	TRBJ1-4	CAWRRGPQGKLFF	TGTGCCTGGAGACGGGGACCCCAGGGAAAACTGTTTTTT
TRBV19	few	TRBD2	TRBJ2-1	CASSLGEGRSYNEQFF	TGTGCCAGTAGTTTAGGGGAGGGCCGGTCCTACAATGAGCAGTTCTTC
TRBV7-6	few	TRBD1	TRBJ2-2	CASSFIPTGAGELFF	TGTGCCAGCAGCTTTATTCCGACAGGGGCCGGGGAGCTGTTTTTT
TRBV2	-	-	TRBJ1-1	CASRRLTGLLNTEAFF	TGTGCCAGCAGGCGTCTGACAGGCCTTCTGAACACTGAAGCTTTCTTT
TRBV5-4	-	-	TRBJ1-5	CASSLLEDSNQPQHF	TGTGCCAGCAGCTTACTGGAGGATAGCAATCAGCCCCAGCATTTT
TRBV6-6	-	TRBD1	TRBJ1-1	CASSDADRVGCAFF	TGTGCCAGCAGTGATGCGGACAGGGTGGGTTGTGCTTTCTTT
TRBV27	-	TRBD2	TRBJ2-2	CASSTPGLAGGYTGELFF	TGTGCCAGCAGTACCCCGGGACTAGCGGGAGGATACACCGGGGAGCTGTTTTTT
TRBV10-3	-	-	TRBJ1-1	CATSLGGLNTEAFF	TGTGCCACCAGCCTGGGGGGACTGAACACTGAAGCTTTCTTT
TRBV13	few	-	TRBJ1-1	CASSLPGGGLRTEAFF	TGTGCCAGCAGCTTACCTGGAGGGGGGTTAAGAACTGAAGCTTTCTTT
TRBV5-6	-	TRBD2	TRBJ2-3	CASSLGLAATDTQYF	TGTGCCAGCAGCTTGGGACTAGCGGCCACAGATACGCAGTATTTT
TRBV1	-	-	TRBJ2-1	CTSSRTSGGANEQFF	TGCACCAGCAGCCGTACTAGCGGGGGGGCCAATGAGCAGTTCTTC
TRBV28	-	-	TRBJ1-1	CASSLGGEAFF	TGTGCCAGCAGTTTAGGGGGTGAAGCTTTCTTT
TRBV7-9	few	TRBD1	TRBJ2-3	CASSLRTGGLGTQYF	TGTGCCAGCAGCTTACGGACAGGGGGCTTAGGTACGCAGTATTTT
TRBV15	-	-	TRBJ2-7	CATGWRGRFGYEQYF	TGTGCCACCGGCTGGAGGGGAAGGTTTGGCTACGAGCAGTACTTC
TRBV23-1	-	-	TRBJ2-7	CASSQSYRVSSYEQYF	TGCGCCAGCAGTCAATCCTACAGGGTTAGCTCCTACGAGCAGTACTTC
TRBV19	few	TRBD1	TRBJ1-2	CASSPGQGAYGYTF	TGTGCCAGTAGCCCGGGACAGGGGGCCTATGGCTACACCTTC
TRBV2	few	-	TRBJ2-7	CASSEDDIFYEQYF	TGTGCCAGCAGTGAAGATGACATATTCTACGAGCAGTACTTC
TRBV7-2	few	-	TRBJ2-7	CASSLTGQRYF	TGTGCCAGCAGCTTAACAGGGCAACGGTACTTC
TRBV7-2	many	-	TRBJ1-1	CASSPDSGSTEAFF	TGTGCCAGCAGCCCTGACAGCGGGAGCACTGAAGCTTTCTTT
TRBV7-2	-	TRBD2	TRBJ2-7	CASSIASGGSEYF	TGTGCCAGCAGCATTGCTAGCGGGGGGTCGGAGTACTTC
TRBV4-2	few	-	TRBJ1-2	CASSQGLGYTF	TGTGCCAGCAGCCAGGGACTTGGCTACACCTTC
TRBV30	few	-	TRBJ1-5	CAWSFSRNQPQHF	TGTGCCTGGAGTTTTTCAAGAAATCAGCCCCAGCATTTT
TRBV7-2	-	TRBD1	TRBJ2-7	CASSRNSGQGADEQYF	TGTGCCAGCAGCCGTAACTCCGGACAGGGGGCAGACGAGCAGTACTTC
TRBV7-6	-	TRBD1	TRBJ1-1	CASSLVHYGQGTEAFF	TGTGCCAGCAGCTTAGTCCATTACGGACAGGGCACTGAAGCTTTCTTT
TRBV7-3	many	-	TRBJ2-1	CASSLWGNEQFF	TGTGCCAGCAGCTTATGGGGAAATGAGCAGTTCTTC
TRBV15	-	-	TRBJ2-3	CATSRDGAVLSTDTQYF	TGTGCCACCAGCAGAGATGGGGCGGTTCTTAGCACAGATACGCAGTATTTT
TRBV18	many	TRBD2	TRBJ2-7	CASSPRRLATYEQYF	TGTGCCAGCTCACCACGGAGACTAGCAACCTACGAGCAGTACTTC
TRBV4-2	once	TRBD1	TRBJ2-6	CASSSGTGVLISGANVLTF	TGTGCCAGCAGCTCCGGGACAGGGGTCCTGATCTCTGGGGCCAACGTCCTGACTTTC
TRBV7-2	few	TRBD2	TRBJ2-7	CASTLGAASGVYEQYF	TGTGCCAGCACCCTAGGGGCGGCTAGCGGGGTATACGAGCAGTACTTC
TRBV28	-	-	TRBJ1-3	CASSLAGLTIYF	TGTGCCAGCAGTTTGGCGGGGCTAACCATATATTTT
TRBV10-1	-	TRBD1	TRBJ2-3	CASSLGQGIGDTQYF	TGCGCCAGCAGCTTGGGACAGGGGATTGGAGATACGCAGTATTTT
TRBV9	-	TRBD1	TRBJ2-5	CASSARMDRGQETQYF	TGTGCCAGCAGCGCGAGAATGGACAGGGGGCAAGAGACCCAGTACTTC
TRBV5-6	-	TRBD2	TRBJ2-3	CASRSGTSGKLTVTDTQYF	TGTGCCAGCAGGTCAGGGACTAGCGGGAAACTGACTGTCACAGATACGCAGTATTTT
TRBV4-1	-	-	TRBJ2-6	CASSQDGGPGANVLTF	TGCGCCAGCAGCCAAGATGGGGGGCCTGGGGCCAACGTCCTGACTTTC
TRBV5-1	-	-	TRBJ1-5	CASSLASGSNQPQHF	TGCGCCAGCAGCTTGGCTAGTGGTAGCAATCAGCCCCAGCATTTT
TRBV7-2	once	-	TRBJ2-2	CASSPIASNTGELFF	TGTGCCAGCAGCCCGATTGCCTCGAACACCGGGGAGCTGTTTTTT
TRBV4-2	-	-	TRBJ2-7	CASSQGGSSYEQYF	TGTGCCAGCAGCCAAGGAGGCTCTTCCTACGAGCAGTACTTC
TRBV2	-	-	TRBJ1-2	CASHGGRTDGYTF	TGTGCCAGCCACGGGGGTAGAACAGATGGCTACACCTTC
TRBV4-1	-	-	TRBJ1-4	CASSLIPGVVVEKLFF	TGCGCCAGCAGCCTCATCCCCGGGGTAGTTGTCGAAAAACTGTTTTTT
TRBV30	-	-	TRBJ1-2	CAWRIGAGGYTF	TGTGCCTGGAGGATTGGGGCAGGGGGCTACACCTTC